Detailed here is one T cell receptor beta chain. Its antigen remains unidentified. These data come from a study of early T cells in non-severe SARS-CoV-2 infection. On the study more broadly: Sequencing used unsorted whole-blood bulk RNA, so chains lack pairing. Notes on the study in general: Anti-spike CD8 responses were favored in VDJdb matching, and private and CD4 specificities were missed.

CDR3 length equals 15 residues. V shed 0 bases and J 5 bases; nucleotides not matched to a gene: 6. In germline, CDR1 is SQVTM, CDR2 ANQGSEA. The TCR library protocol attached unique molecular identifiers to the individual cDNA molecules. TCRdb redid the calling of the 5' RACE reads with MiXCR, one entry per CDR3 protein. The data hold fewer than 55,000 distinct CDR3 sequences, with over 8% observed a single time. This receptor was identified in an adult who was a healthcare worker with PCR-confirmed SARS-CoV-2 infection or an uninfected control (not recorded which). J is TRBJ2-7 and V is TRBV29-1; 11 bases match TRBD1. What was sequenced was whole blood. CDR3 DNA: TGCAGCGTTGAAGATCGGACAGGGGGCCGCAACGAGCAGTACTTC. Amino acids: CSVEDRTGGRNEQYF.